Following are 27 T cell receptor beta chains from one sample sequenced in a study of cytomegalovirus exposure and HLA in healthy donors. Researchers ran the PCR with 60 Vbeta and 13 Jbeta primers. TCRdb keeps only in-frame clones here, not all; method: immunoSEQ multiplex PCR. The table includes roughly 100,000 clones, 70% to 80% detected once. Sequenced: PBMCs. All receptors come from a male donor in good health and CMV-seropositive.

The V and J genes are TRBV28 and TRBJ2-1, with D maybe TRBD1 (5 bases). The CDR3 sequence is 15 residues long. Germline values: CDR1 MDHEN, CDR2 SYDVKM. Trimming took 1 base from V and 2 from J, leaving 9 bases between them. The CDR3 is CASSLSQVTYNEQFF. The CDR3 DNA sequence: TGTGCCAGCAGTTTATCACAGGTTACCTACAATGAGCAGTTCTTC.

This clone was counted between two and nine times. The chain links TRBV16 to TRBJ1-4; D call uncertain. Germline-derived CDR1 and CDR2 are KGHSY and FQNENV. V gave up 8 bases and J gave up 4 bases, with 17 bases separating them. The CDR3 is 15 amino acids. The CDR3 region is CASWSVRRRNEKLFF. CDR3 bases: TGTGCCAGCTGGAGCGTCAGGAGGCGTAATGAAAAACTGTTTTTT. The full variable domain, in which reference TRBV16 and TRBJ1-4 provide the parts outside the CDR3, is GEEVAQTPKHLVRGEGQKAKLYCAPIKGHSYVFWYQQVLKNEFKFLISFQNENVFDETGMPKERFSAKCLPNSPCSLEIQATKLEDSAVYFCASWSVRRRNEKLFFGSGTQLSVL.

This sequence joins TRBV23-1 and TRBJ2-5; D possibly corresponds to TRBD1 (6 bases). TRBV23-1 is reported as an ORF; its role is uncertain. The V end lost 2 bases, the J end lost 5 bases, and 12 bases lay between the germline ends. The CDR3 has 14 residues. CDR3 protein: CASSQGQGRETQYF. The CDR3 DNA is TGCGCCAGCAGTCAAGGTCAGGGGCGGGAGACCCAGTACTTC.

V gene TRBV23-1 combines with J gene TRBJ1-2; 7 nucleotides match TRBD1. TRBV23-1 is classed as an ORF, of uncertain function. V gave up 11 bases and J gave up 7 bases; unmatched junction bases: 10. The CDR3 is 12 residues long. CDR3 region: CAGQAGRAGYTF. DNA of the CDR3: TGCGCCGGACAGGCGGGGAGAGCTGGCTACACCTTC.

The V and J genes are TRBV4-1 and TRBJ2-7; 15 bases map to TRBD2. Trimming at V came to 4 bases and at J to 0 bases, leaving 7 bases not matched to a gene. The germline gives CDR1 MGHRA, CDR2 YSYEKL. This CDR3 is 18 amino acids long. The CDR3 is CASSLGLAGGLISYEQYF. DNA for the CDR3: TGCGCCAGCAGCCTGGGACTAGCGGGGGGCCTTATCTCCTACGAGCAGTACTTC.

This clone turned up a few times. V and J are TRBV30 and TRBJ2-2, with unresolved D. Germline CDR1 reads GTSNPN; CDR2 reads SVGIG (reference sequence). V lost 1 base and J 6 bases, leaving 6 bases between the germline ends. The CDR3 runs to 12 residues. CDR3 protein: CAWSGEAGELFF. The CDR3 DNA sequence: TGTGCCTGGAGTGGAGAGGCCGGGGAGCTGTTTTTT.

The CDR3: CASSLTSGGSVGGELFF. The CDR3, as DNA: TGCGCCAGCAGCTTGACTAGCGGGGGGTCTGTCGGCGGGGAGCTGTTTTTT. This chain uses TRBV5-1 with TRBJ2-2; 12 positions match TRBD2. J gave up 7 bases and V 1 base, and 8 bases lay outside the gene matches. Germline CDR1 SGHRS, CDR2 YFSETQ. This CDR3 comprises 17 residues.

V gene TRBV15 combines with J gene TRBJ2-7, with no clear D. The germline V and J ends were trimmed by 0 bases and 3 bases, with 12 bases remaining between them. This CDR3 contains 15 residues. Germline values: CDR1 LNHNV, CDR2 YYDKDF (reference sequence). In DNA form, the CDR3 reads TGTGCCACCAGCAGAGATGGGTCTGGAGACTACGAGCAGTACTTC. It specifies CATSRDGSGDYEQYF.

This chain uses TRBV15 with TRBJ1-5; TRBD1 agrees at 9 bases. This CDR3 spans 14 amino acids. Trimming took 6 bases from V and 6 from J; bases not matched to a gene: 6. Germline CDR1 LNHNV, CDR2 YYDKDF (reference sequence). CDR3 nucleotide sequence: TGTGCCACCAGGACGGACAGGGGAGGTCAGCCCCAGCATTTT. Protein sequence: CATRTDRGGQPQHF.

The chain uses TRBV6-1 and TRBJ2-7; tentative D call: TRBD2 (6 bases). From germline, CDR1 is MNHNS and CDR2 SASEGT. CDR3 size: 14 residues. V lost 3 bases and J 4 bases, leaving 13 bases between the germline ends. CDR3 sequence (DNA): TGTGCCAGCAGTGAGGAGGGAAAGACTTACGAGCAGTACTTC. The encoded protein is CASSEEGKTYEQYF.

This sequence joins TRBV4-1 and TRBJ1-1; the D gene is possibly TRBD1 (6 bases). The CDR3 consists of 13 residues. Germline values: CDR1 MGHRA, CDR2 YSYEKL. V gave up 1 base and J gave up 11 bases, with 14 bases separating them. Here the CDR3 reads CASSQALQGTAFF. CDR3 in DNA: TGCGCCAGCAGCCAAGCCTTACAGGGTACGGCTTTCTTT.

V is TRBV27 and J is TRBJ1-2, with no clear D. In germline, CDR1 is MNHEY, CDR2 SMNVEV (reference sequence). V lost 0 bases and J lost 6, with 11 bases in between. CDR3 length: 14 residues. CDR3 DNA sequence: TGTGCCAGCAGTTTATCAATTGGGCATAATGGCTACACCTTC. It codes for CASSLSIGHNGYTF.

The rearrangement joins TRBV11-2 to TRBJ1-2; D remains ambiguous. The CDR3 is 15 residues long. Germline V CDR1 and CDR2: SGHAT, FQNNGV. V was shortened by 4 bases and J by 0 bases, with 12 bases between the two germline ends. In DNA, the CDR3 is TGTGCCAGCAGCTCCGACTATGGAGCTAACTATGGCTACACCTTC. It specifies CASSSDYGANYGYTF.

The V call is TRBV30, the J call TRBJ1-5; TRBD1 might be the D (6 bases). V was trimmed by 2 bases and J by 0 bases, leaving 11 bases between them. Germline V gives CDR1 GTSNPN, CDR2 SVGIG (reference sequence). CDR3 length: 15 residues. The CDR3 is CAWSSQGFSNQPQHF. CDR3 bases: TGTGCCTGGAGTTCCCAGGGGTTTAGCAATCAGCCCCAGCATTTT.

This sequence joins TRBV13 and TRBJ2-2, with D perhaps TRBD2 (5 bases). The length of the CDR3 is 17 residues. V gave up 1 base and J gave up 2 bases, with 14 bases separating them. Germline V gene data show CDR1 as PRHDT and CDR2 as FYEKMQ (reference sequence). The CDR3 DNA reads TGTGCCAGCAGCTTAGAGGGTGGCAGACTAAACACCGGGGAGCTGTTTTTT. Its translation is CASSLEGGRLNTGELFF.

The sample holds a few counts of this clone. The rearrangement joins TRBV2 to TRBJ2-2; 8 bases agree with TRBD1. Germline CDR1 and CDR2: SNHLY and FYNNEI. Germline trimming cut 6 bases from V and 4 bases from J; bases unmatched to any gene: 4. The CDR3 runs to 14 residues. The CDR3 region has the DNA TGTGCCAGCAGACGGGACAGGACCACCGGGGAGCTGTTTTTT. This encodes CASRRDRTTGELFF.

V is TRBV5-4 and J is TRBJ2-5; TRBD2 matches 10 bases. The CDR3 length is 17 residues. Germline CDR1 SGHNT, CDR2 YYREEE (reference sequence). The V segment lost 2 bases and the J segment 2 bases; nucleotides outside the gene matches: 9. The CDR3 spells CASSFGPSGGSQETQYF. The CDR3 DNA reads as TGTGCCAGCAGCTTCGGTCCTAGCGGGGGCTCTCAAGAGACCCAGTACTTC.

This chain joins TRBV18 and TRBJ2-1; 11 nucleotides agree with TRBD2. Germline V CDR1 and CDR2: KGHSH, LQKENI. The CDR3 is 17 residues long. V gave up 3 bases and J gave up 6 bases; unmatched junction bases: 10. The CDR3 is CASSPYAGTSGPNEQFF. In nucleotides, the CDR3 is TGTGCCAGCTCACCCTACGCCGGGACTAGCGGTCCCAATGAGCAGTTCTTC.

This rearrangement joins TRBV4-1 to TRBJ2-5; D ambiguous. TRBJ2-7 explains the end of the DNA better; the J call may be wrong. The CDR3 covers 15 residues. From germline, CDR1 is MGHRA and CDR2 YSYEKL. CDR3 sequence: CASSPDFSPSYEQYF. CDR3 in DNA: TGCGCCAGCAGCCCTGACTTCTCTCCCTCCTACGAGCAGTACTTC.

This clone was counted once. The CDR3 reads CAVSKQGAREQYF. DNA for the CDR3: TGTGCCGTATCAAAACAGGGGGCGCGGGAGCAGTACTTC. The chain uses TRBV5-6 and TRBJ2-7, with 9 bases aligning to TRBD1. In germline, CDR1 is SGHDT, CDR2 YYEEEE. With V trimmed by 10 bases and J by 7 bases, 12 bases remained unmatched. The CDR3 totals 13 residues.

The chain combines TRBV7-9 with TRBJ1-5; 7 bases match TRBD1. Trimming removed 8 bases from V and 5 bases from J; junction bases left unmatched: 12. Per germline, CDR1 SEHNR and CDR2 FQNEAQ (reference sequence). This CDR3 comprises 15 residues. The CDR3 coding sequence is TGTGCCAGCTCAGCTCCAGGGGGAAGTCATCAGCCCCAGCATTTT. Residues: CASSAPGGSHQPQHF.

This clone was recorded a few times. This sequence joins TRBV5-5 and TRBJ1-1, with a tentative D call TRBD1 (6 bases). This CDR3 has 13 amino acids. The germline CDR1 and CDR2 sequences are SGHKS and YYEKEE (reference sequence). V gave up 3 bases and J gave up 0 bases, with 6 bases separating them. In nucleotides, the CDR3 is TGTGCCAGCAGCTCAGGGGTGAACACTGAAGCTTTCTTT. It translates to CASSSGVNTEAFF. Drawing the rest from reference TRBV5-5 and TRBJ1-1, the complete variable domain is DAGVTQSPTHLIKTRGQQVTLRCSPISGHKSVSWYQQVLGQGPQFIFQYYEKEERGRGNFPDRFSARQFPNYSSELNVNALLLGDSALYLCASSSGVNTEAFFGQGTRLTVV.

The chain combines TRBV18 with TRBJ2-1; weak D call: TRBD2 (6 bases). The germline V gene encodes CDR1 KGHSH and CDR2 LQKENI. This CDR3 has 13 amino acids. V shed 3 bases and J shed 9 bases, with 12 bases lying between them. CDR3 sequence (DNA): TGTGCCAGCTCACCGGGACTCGTTGGTGAGCAGTTCTTC. Protein product: CASSPGLVGEQFF.

V usage is TRBV5-4 and J usage is TRBJ2-7; TRBD1 matches at 7 bases. This CDR3 has 15 amino acids. Germline V gene sequence: CDR1 SGHNT, CDR2 YYREEE (reference sequence). Unmatched junction bases numbered 10, after V lost 4 bases and J lost 3 bases. CDR3 protein: CASSPPGTASYEQYF. In DNA, the CDR3 is TGTGCCAGCAGCCCTCCCGGGACAGCTAGCTACGAGCAGTACTTC.

The genes are TRBV30 and TRBJ2-2; weak D call: TRBD2 (5 bases). This CDR3 region has 15 residues. V was pared by 4 bases and J by 0 bases, with 12 bases between. Germline CDR1 reads GTSNPN; CDR2 reads SVGIG (reference sequence). The CDR3 DNA is TGTGCCTGGACCCGGGGTCTAGCGAACACCGGGGAGCTGTTTTTT. It encodes CAWTRGLANTGELFF.

The rearrangement joins TRBV6-5 to TRBJ2-7; the D gene is possibly TRBD1 (6 bases). The V and J ends lost 5 bases and 3 bases respectively, with 11 bases between them. The CDR3 loop spans 13 amino acids. Germline V gene data show CDR1 as MNHEY and CDR2 as SVGAGI. The CDR3 loop reads CASSPGTHYEQYF. Written as DNA, the CDR3 is TGTGCCAGCAGTCCCGGGACACACTACGAGCAGTACTTC.

This clone came up a few times. This CDR3 reads CAWSVGRGARGYTF. The CDR3 DNA sequence: TGTGCCTGGAGTGTGGGTCGGGGGGCCAGAGGCTACACCTTC. The rearrangement uses TRBV30 and TRBJ1-2; weak D call: TRBD1 (6 bases). Trimming took 0 bases from V and 8 from J, leaving 16 bases between them. Germline CDR1 and CDR2: GTSNPN and SVGIG (reference sequence). This CDR3 contains 14 residues.